The entry that follows covers one T cell receptor beta chain sequence. The record originates from a study of blood T cell repertoires in COVID-19. Turning to the study itself: The study drew acute and convalescent COVID-19 samples from the United States, Italy and Spain. T cells, B-cell-depleted T cells, or PBMCs provided the cDNA or gDNA that served as material.

This CDR3 has 15 amino acids. Per the germline V gene, CDR1 is SGHRS and CDR2 is YFSETQ. Germline trimming cut 4 bases from V and 2 bases from J; bases unmatched to any gene: 7. Clones were read by immunoSEQ multiplex PCR, and TCRdb kept only the in-frame ones, dropping some. The sample lists over 150,000 clones; more than 70% were seen once. This sequence joins TRBV5-1 and TRBJ2-3; TRBD2 matches 7 bases. The source of this sequence is a man aged 50 to 59 with COVID-19, enrolled during active disease. Sequenced: peripheral blood. The CDR3 nucleotides are TGCGCCAGCAGCCTCATAGCGGGTCTCACAGATACGCAGTATTTT. It encodes CASSLIAGLTDTQYF.